One and the same sample provided the 30 T cell receptor beta chains below, sequenced in a study of blood T cell repertoires in COVID-19. Using immunoSEQ multiplex PCR, the repertoire was profiled, and TCRdb retains in-frame clones only, with some absent. The sample lists tens of thousands of clones, 80% to 90% seen once, with 7% to 7.5% in the top ten. Sequences were obtained from peripheral blood. These receptors were collected from a human donor in a cohort sampled during active COVID-19.

This chain connects TRBV2 to TRBJ2-7; D is perhaps TRBD2 (7 bases). This CDR3 is 12 amino acids long. Deletions cut 11 bases from V and 5 bases from J, with 16 bases between. The V gene's germline CDR1 is SNHLY and CDR2 FYNNEI. Here the CDR3 reads CAGGTGRDEQYF. In nucleotides, the CDR3 is TGTGCCGGGGGTACAGGGAGGGACGAGCAGTACTTC.

This clone has a handful of counts. The chain carries TRBV3-1 (or the pseudogene TRBV3-2) and TRBJ2-7; 10 bases map to TRBD2. J gave up 4 bases and V 4 bases, and 4 bases lay outside the gene matches. Germline V gene data show CDR1 as LGHDT and CDR2 as YNNKEL (reference sequence). The CDR3 consists of 14 residues. CDR3 in DNA: TGTGCCAGCAGCCCAGCGGGAGGGCGGTACGAGCAGTACTTC. This codes for CASSPAGGRYEQYF.

This chain joins TRBV5-5 and TRBJ2-3; D unresolved. This CDR3 has 14 residues. V was pared by 0 bases and J by 1 base, with 6 bases between. Germline lookup yields CDR1 SGHKS and CDR2 YYEKEE (reference sequence). CDR3 nucleotide sequence: TGTGCCAGCAGCTTGGATCTAGGCACAGATACGCAGTATTTT. Translating it yields CASSLDLGTDTQYF.

The V call is TRBV7-2, the J call TRBJ2-5; 11 bases are a match to TRBD1. The CDR3 contains 14 residues. V lost 4 bases, J lost 4 bases, and 2 bases stayed unmatched. Germline V gives CDR1 SGHTA, CDR2 FQGNSA. In DNA, the CDR3 is TGTGCCAGCAGCTCGGACAGGGGGCGAGAGACCCAGTACTTC. Protein product: CASSSDRGRETQYF.

The V gene is TRBV24-1, the J gene TRBJ2-3; no reliable D call. The V gene's germline CDR1 is KGHDR and CDR2 SFDVKD. V was clipped by 6 bases and J by 3 bases, with 12 bases between them. CDR3 length equals 14 residues. DNA for the CDR3: TGTGCCACCAGTAGCTCCGGTTATACAGATACGCAGTATTTT. It is translated as CATSSSGYTDTQYF.

This chain links TRBV10-3 with TRBJ2-3; TRBD2 matches 7 bases. The V gene's germline CDR1 is ENHRY and CDR2 SYGVKD. The CDR3 runs 16 residues. The trim removed 4 bases at V and 1 base at J, leaving 8 bases unmatched. This chain's CDR3 is CAISVGTTGGTDTQYF. The DNA for the CDR3 is TGTGCCATCAGTGTCGGGACTACGGGTGGCACAGATACGCAGTATTTT.

The chain recombines TRBV28 with TRBJ1-4, with D maybe TRBD1 (6 bases). Looked up from germline, CDR1 is MDHEN and CDR2 is SYDVKM. Deletions cut 4 bases from V and 8 bases from J, with 17 bases between. This CDR3 is 15 amino acids long. DNA for the CDR3: TGTGCCAGCAGTTCCTCACACAGGGCCGGGGAAAAACTGTTTTTT. Amino acid sequence: CASSSSHRAGEKLFF.

J is TRBJ1-2 and V is TRBV11-2; D not certain. Germline values: CDR1 SGHAT, CDR2 FQNNGV. Trimming left V 1 base short and J 0 bases short, with 9 bases between. The CDR3 is made up of 15 amino acids. The CDR3 is CASSLGGSPNYGYTF. Written as DNA, the CDR3 is TGTGCCAGCAGCTTAGGCGGATCTCCTAACTATGGCTACACCTTC.

The rearrangement uses TRBV29-1 and TRBJ1-1; tentatively, D is TRBD1 (6 bases). This CDR3 spans 11 amino acids. Per the germline V gene, CDR1 is SQVTM and CDR2 is ANQGSEA. Between the trimmed V and J ends, which lost 4 bases and 8 bases, there was a span of 11 bases. This CDR3 is CSVGLRGEAFF. DNA of the CDR3: TGCAGCGTTGGGCTTAGGGGGGAAGCTTTCTTT.

This sequence joins TRBV28 and TRBJ2-7, with 13 bases aligning to TRBD2. The CDR3 is 15 amino acids. Germline V CDR1 and CDR2: MDHEN, SYDVKM. After removal of 6 bases from V and 1 base from J, the junction contained 3 bases not matched to a gene. CDR3 loop: CASRLTSGRSYEQYF. DNA for the CDR3: TGTGCCAGCAGATTGACTAGCGGGAGGTCCTACGAGCAGTACTTC.

J is TRBJ2-1 and V is TRBV7-5; the DNA was not compared with TRBD2, the D call given in the table. TRBV7-5 is a known pseudogene. There are 14 residues in the CDR3. CDR3 DNA sequence: TGTGCCAGAATGGAGAGGGTCGTTTGTAATGAGCAGTTCTTC. Its protein is CARMERVVCNEQFF.

This clone was seen only once. This sequence joins TRBV4-2 and TRBJ1-6; TRBD1 is a possible D gene (6 bases). CDR1 is LGHNA and CDR2 is YNFKEQ in the germline V gene. The V and J ends lost 1 base and 10 bases respectively, with 17 bases between them. This CDR3 contains 16 residues. CDR3 coding DNA: TGTGCCAGCAGCCAAGGGTTCCGGACAGTCCCCTCACCCCTCCACTTT. This codes for CASSQGFRTVPSPLHF.

This clone is a singleton in its sample. The CDR3 DNA reads TGCGCCAGCAGTCCTCACCACCGGGACTCGGAGAGGGCGAACACCGGGGAGCTGTTTTTT. It encodes CASSPHHRDSERANTGELFF. J is TRBJ2-2 and V is TRBV23-1; possibly TRBD2 for D (6 bases). TRBV23-1 has ORF status, its function being uncertain. Deletions cut 4 bases from V and 0 bases from J, with 24 bases between. There are 20 residues in the CDR3.

V is TRBV5-1 and J is TRBJ2-1, with a tentative D call TRBD2 (7 bases). Germline V CDR1 and CDR2: SGHRS, YFSETQ. This CDR3 contains 16 residues. Trimming took off 1 base at V and 7 bases at J, with 18 bases between the two ends. As DNA, the CDR3 is TGCGCCAGCAGCTTGTTGGGGGGGGCGCTGGATAATGAGCAGTTCTTC. Translation gives CASSLLGGALDNEQFF.

The V gene is TRBV6-5, the J gene TRBJ2-7; no definite D call. The CDR3 contains 12 residues. CDR1 is MNHEY and CDR2 is SVGAGI in the germline V gene. V was shortened by 2 bases and J by 9 bases, with 11 bases between the two germline ends. The CDR3 DNA follows: TGTGCCAGCAGTTACCCCCACGGCGGGCAGTACTTC. This gives the protein CASSYPHGGQYF.

This sequence joins TRBV2 and TRBJ2-7; 7 nucleotides agree with TRBD2. Germline V gives CDR1 SNHLY, CDR2 FYNNEI. This CDR3 is 16 amino acids long. The junction had 11 bases not matched to a gene; V was cut back by 6 bases and J by 0 bases. This CDR3 reads CASSPRLAGISYEQYF. CDR3 in DNA: TGTGCCAGCAGCCCCAGACTAGCTGGGATCTCCTACGAGCAGTACTTC.

This chain links TRBV7-2 with TRBJ1-4; D perhaps matches TRBD1 (6 bases). V dropped 5 bases and J dropped 8 bases, with 15 bases sitting between them. This CDR3 comprises 14 residues. Germline CDR1 is SGHTA and CDR2 is FQGNSA. The CDR3 loop reads CASSPTGRGEKLFF. The DNA of the CDR3 is TGTGCCAGCAGCCCAACAGGGCGGGGGGAAAAACTGTTTTTT.

The chain is built from TRBV4-3 and TRBJ2-6; D is possibly TRBD2 (6 bases). CDR3 length: 17 amino acids. V dropped 0 bases and J dropped 4 bases, with 13 bases sitting between them. CDR1 is LGHNA and CDR2 is YSLEER in the germline V gene. The CDR3 is CASSQDRRASGANVLTF. For the CDR3, the DNA is TGCGCCAGCAGCCAAGATAGGAGGGCAAGCGGGGCCAACGTCCTGACTTTC.

V is TRBV29-1 and J is TRBJ2-7; D is uncertain. This CDR3 has 14 residues. V dropped 4 bases and J dropped 0 bases, with 13 bases sitting between them. Looked up from germline, CDR1 is SQVTM and CDR2 is ANQGSEA. The CDR3 region is CSVVNYPSSYEQYF. CDR3 nucleotide sequence: TGCAGCGTTGTTAACTACCCAAGCTCCTACGAGCAGTACTTC.

The J gene is TRBJ2-7, the V gene TRBV5-1; D possibly corresponds to TRBD2 (6 bases). Germline CDR1 reads SGHRS; CDR2 reads YFSETQ. This CDR3 is 15 amino acids long. V lost 0 bases to trimming and J lost 2 bases, with 12 bases between them. The CDR3 region is CASSLGEALTYEQYF. CDR3 coding DNA: TGCGCCAGCAGCTTGGGGGAGGCCCTGACCTACGAGCAGTACTTC. The full variable domain, completed using reference TRBV5-1 and TRBJ2-7, is KAGVTQTPRYLIKTRGQQVTLSCSPISGHRSVSWYQQTPGQGLQFLFEYFSETQRNKGNFPGRFSGRQFSNSRSEMNVSTLELGDSALYLCASSLGEALTYEQYFGPGTRLTVT.

This clone was observed a handful of times. This chain connects TRBV3-1 (or the pseudogene TRBV3-2) to TRBJ1-2, with D unclear. This CDR3 contains 13 residues. Per the germline V gene, CDR1 is LGHDT and CDR2 is YNNKEL (reference sequence). Trimming left V 8 bases short and J 4 bases short, with 14 bases between. The CDR3 loop reads CASRGADLYGYTF. The CDR3 DNA sequence: TGTGCCAGCCGGGGAGCGGATCTCTATGGCTACACCTTC.

The rearrangement links TRBV11-2 to TRBJ2-3; D unresolved. This CDR3 comprises 13 residues. Trimming stripped 0 bases from V and 5 bases from J, with 6 bases between. In germline, CDR1 is SGHAT, CDR2 FQNNGV. For the CDR3, the DNA is TGTGCCAGCAGCTTAGACCAGGTAGATACGCAGTATTTT. This gives the protein CASSLDQVDTQYF. The variable domain in full, with the rest retrieved from reference TRBV11-2 and TRBJ2-3, is EAGVAQSPRYKIIEKRQSVAFWCNPISGHATLYWYQQILGQGPKLLIQFQNNGVVDDSQLPKDRFSAERLKGVDSTLKIQPAKLEDSAVYLCASSLDQVDTQYFGPGTRLTVL.

The chain recombines TRBV5-4 with TRBJ1-4; TRBD1 might be the D (5 bases). The CDR3 is 15 residues long. The germline V and J ends were trimmed by 0 bases and 5 bases, with 11 bases remaining between them. Per the germline V gene, CDR1 is SGHNT and CDR2 is YYREEE (reference sequence). CDR3 sequence reads: CASSLEQGGNEKLFF. In nucleotides, the CDR3 is TGTGCCAGCAGCTTGGAGCAGGGAGGGAATGAAAAACTGTTTTTT.

This CDR3 is CASSLIANTEAFF. CDR3 sequence (DNA): TGTGCCAGCAGTTTGATAGCGAACACTGAAGCTTTCTTT. The chain has TRBV12-3 or TRBV12-4 and TRBJ1-1; D unresolved. The CDR3 loop spans 13 amino acids. V was pared by 3 bases and J by 1 base, with 6 bases between.

The gene calls are TRBV19 and TRBJ1-4; possibly TRBD1 for D (5 bases). Germline loops: CDR1 LNHDA, CDR2 SQIVND (reference sequence). Trimming took 11 bases from V and 3 from J, leaving 22 bases between them. This CDR3 has 16 residues. The CDR3 DNA sequence: TGTGCCCGCAGGGTGAACGCCGCATCTCCTAATGAAAAACTGTTTTTT. It encodes CARRVNAASPNEKLFF. The entire variable domain, with the rest obtained from reference TRBV19 and TRBJ1-4, is as follows: DGGITQSPKYLFRKEGQNVTLSCEQNLNHDAMYWYRQDPGQGLRLIYYSQIVNDFQKGDIAEGYSVSREKKESFPLTVTSAQKNPTAFYLCARRVNAASPNEKLFFGSGTQLSVL.

V is TRBV27 and J is TRBJ1-1; no definite D call. There are 14 residues in the CDR3. CDR1 is MNHEY, CDR2 SMNVEV, per germline (reference sequence). V lost 6 bases and J 4 bases, leaving 15 bases between the germline ends. CDR3 bases: TGTGCCAGCAGAGAAGAGAGGGAGATCACTGAAGCTTTCTTT. Amino acids: CASREEREITEAFF.

This chain links TRBV5-4 with TRBJ2-1, with D perhaps TRBD1 (5 bases). The CDR3 contains 17 residues. V lost 4 bases and J lost 1, with 18 bases in between. Germline loops: CDR1 SGHNT, CDR2 YYREEE (reference sequence). CDR3 in amino acids: CASSVGPQGASYNEQFF. Written as DNA, the CDR3 is TGTGCCAGCAGCGTGGGGCCGCAGGGCGCATCCTACAATGAGCAGTTCTTC.

This clone was recorded once. This chain connects TRBV19 to TRBJ1-3, with D perhaps matching TRBD1 (5 bases). Deletions cut 3 bases from V and 2 bases from J, with 14 bases between. Germline loops: CDR1 LNHDA, CDR2 SQIVND (reference sequence). The CDR3 sequence is 16 residues long. The CDR3 bases are TGTGCCAGTAGTATGCGACTGACAGCGACTGGAAACACCATATATTTT. Its protein product is CASSMRLTATGNTIYF.

The chain uses TRBV2 and TRBJ2-1, with 9 bases matching TRBD2. Germline lookup yields CDR1 SNHLY and CDR2 FYNNEI. The CDR3 covers 19 residues. V lost 5 bases and J lost 0; bases outside the gene matches: 14. The CDR3 nucleotides are TGTGCCAGCAGTTTCGCAACGAGACTAGCGGACAGCTCCTACAATGAGCAGTTCTTC. Protein sequence: CASSFATRLADSSYNEQFF.

The V call is TRBV3-1 (or the pseudogene TRBV3-2), the J call TRBJ1-6, with TRBD1 matching over 7 bases. The V and J ends lost 2 bases and 6 bases, in that order; junction bases with no gene match: 4. CDR1 is LGHDT and CDR2 is YNNKEL in the germline V gene (reference sequence). The CDR3 contains 15 residues. CDR3: CASSQMTGPNSPLHF. Here the CDR3 DNA reads TGTGCCAGCAGCCAAATGACAGGGCCTAATTCACCCCTCCACTTT.